The 25 T cell receptor beta chains below were found in one sample sequenced in a study of OX40 agonist ivuxolimab in advanced cancers. This table comes from immunoSEQ multiplex PCR, and its TCRdb copy is limited to in-frame clones, with some not included. The sample carries about 70,000 clones, 88% recorded once. The sample consisted of CD4+ or CD8+ T cells sorted from blood, taken in a trial of the OX40 agonist ivuxolimab. All receptors come from an adult with an advanced solid tumor such as melanoma, head and neck, liver or kidney cancer.

The V gene is TRBV9, the J gene TRBJ2-7; tentative D call: TRBD1 (7 bases). CDR3 length: 15 residues. Germline lookup yields CDR1 SGDLS and CDR2 YYNGEE. Between the trimmed V and J ends, which lost 4 bases and 0 bases, there was a span of 14 bases. This chain's CDR3 is CASSPRGESSYEQYF. As DNA, the CDR3 is TGTGCCAGCAGCCCCAGGGGGGAATCCTCCTACGAGCAGTACTTC.

The genes are TRBV5-8 and TRBJ2-1; D is undetermined. This CDR3 spans 13 amino acids. Germline CDR1 reads SGHTS; CDR2 reads YDEGEE. V was cut by 5 bases and J by 6 bases, with 12 bases left in between. The CDR3 is CASRPSHGNEQFF. CDR3 coding DNA: TGTGCCAGCAGACCGAGCCATGGCAATGAGCAGTTCTTC.

J is TRBJ1-5 and V is TRBV18, with D perhaps matching TRBD1 (6 bases). The CDR3 is made up of 13 amino acids. Germline lookup yields CDR1 KGHSH and CDR2 LQKENI. The V and J ends lost 8 bases and 4 bases respectively, with 12 bases between them. CDR3 bases: TGTGCCAGCGGTCGGGACAAAAATCAGCCCCAGCATTTT. Translating gives CASGRDKNQPQHF.

This clone was counted a single time. This chain uses TRBV5-1 with TRBJ1-2; 10 bases agree with TRBD1. Germline V gene sequence: CDR1 SGHRS, CDR2 YFSETQ. V shed 3 bases and J 7 bases; nucleotides not matched to a gene: 6. The CDR3 loop spans 14 amino acids. CDR3 loop: CASSSDRGISGYTF. The CDR3 coding sequence is TGCGCCAGCAGCTCGGACAGGGGGATAAGTGGCTACACCTTC.

Of note for this clone: A junction boundary mismatches the germline segment, possibly from a read error. V gene TRBV7-3 combines with J gene TRBJ1-6; D remains unclear. Germline V gene data show CDR1 as SGHTA and CDR2 as FQGTGA. This CDR3 comprises 14 residues. The CDR3 nucleotides read TGTGCCAGCAGCTTAACAGGGTATAGTTCACCCCTCCACTTT. Translating gives CASSLTGYSSPLHF.

The rearrangement links TRBV4-1 to TRBJ1-6, with D uncertain. V lost 4 bases and J lost 3, with 13 bases in between. From germline, CDR1 is MGHRA and CDR2 YSYEKL. CDR3 length: 16 residues. CDR3 DNA: TGCGCCAGCAGCCCGGTGCACCTAGACTATAATTCACCCCTCCACTTT. Its protein is CASSPVHLDYNSPLHF.

Turning to this clone: One end of the junction is discordant with germline, which a read error may explain. The chain carries TRBV11-2 and TRBJ2-3; TRBD2 agrees at 7 bases. The CDR3 runs 14 residues. Germline CDR1 and CDR2: SGHAT and FQNNGV. DNA of the CDR3: TGTGCCAGCAGCAGGGACTACGTGACAGATACGCAGTGTTTT. As protein: CASSRDYVTDTQCF.

The rearrangement joins TRBV6-5 to TRBJ2-7; 10 nucleotides agree with TRBD1. This CDR3 has 15 residues. The germline gives CDR1 MNHEY, CDR2 SVGAGI. The junction had 3 bases not matched to a gene; V was cut back by 0 bases and J by 4 bases. The CDR3: CASSYSWDRGYEQYF. The CDR3 DNA sequence: TGTGCCAGCAGTTACTCGTGGGACAGGGGTTACGAGCAGTACTTC.

CDR3 sequence reads: CASSPGVSTDTQYF. The CDR3 bases are TGTGCCAGCAGCCCAGGCGTCTCGACAGATACGCAGTATTTT. This sequence joins TRBV7-3 and TRBJ2-3; D is unclear. The germline V gene has CDR1 SGHTA and CDR2 FQGTGA. This CDR3 contains 14 residues. V gave up 5 bases and J gave up 3 bases, with 12 bases separating them.

This rearrangement joins TRBV6-6 to TRBJ1-1; D remains ambiguous. Trimming stripped 6 bases from V and 1 base from J, with 12 bases between. This CDR3 spans 14 amino acids. From germline, CDR1 is MNHNY and CDR2 SVGAGI (reference sequence). CDR3 amino acids: CASRKRRENTEAFF. CDR3 in DNA: TGTGCCAGCAGAAAGCGGCGGGAGAACACTGAAGCTTTCTTT.

The J gene is TRBJ2-2, the V gene TRBV5-1, with 8 bases aligning to TRBD1. Per germline, CDR1 SGHRS and CDR2 YFSETQ. V lost 5 bases to trimming and J lost 6 bases; unmatched junction nucleotides: 12. The CDR3 length is 16 residues. The CDR3 DNA reads as TGCGCCAGCAGTCATCGGACAGGGAATATCCCCGGGGAGCTGTTTTTT. Translating it yields CASSHRTGNIPGELFF.

This chain connects TRBV9 to TRBJ2-7; TRBD1 matches 7 bases. The V segment lost 0 bases and the J segment 1 base; nucleotides outside the gene matches: 7. CDR1 and CDR2 from the germline V gene are SGDLS and YYNGEE. There are 16 residues in the CDR3. The CDR3 DNA is TGTGCCAGCAGCGTAGATCAGGGGGATTCATCCTACGAGCAGTACTTC. It translates to CASSVDQGDSSYEQYF.

V usage is TRBV9 and J usage is TRBJ2-5, with 7 bases matching TRBD1. Trimming at V came to 0 bases and at J to 3 bases, leaving 2 bases not matched to a gene. The germline gives CDR1 SGDLS, CDR2 YYNGEE. The CDR3 has 14 amino acids. CDR3 in amino acids: CASSVGGTEETQYF. CDR3 bases: TGTGCCAGCAGCGTAGGGGGGACAGAAGAGACCCAGTACTTC.

As DNA, the CDR3 is TGTGCCATCAGTCCCGGGACTAGCGACCACAATGAGCAGTTCTTC. Translation gives CAISPGTSDHNEQFF. This chain uses TRBV10-3 with TRBJ2-1; 10 positions match TRBD2. The CDR3 is made up of 15 amino acids. V shed 5 bases, J shed 5 bases, and the junction held 6 bases outside the gene matches. Germline assignment: CDR1 ENHRY and CDR2 SYGVKD.

The chain carries TRBV25-1 and TRBJ2-7; 7 positions agree with TRBD1. V lost 4 bases and J lost 2; bases outside the gene matches: 5. Germline CDR1 and CDR2: MGHDK and SYGVNS. CDR3 length: 14 residues. This CDR3 is CASSGGQVPYEQYF. The DNA of the CDR3 is TGTGCCAGCAGTGGAGGACAGGTCCCCTACGAGCAGTACTTC.

The V and J genes are TRBV6-6 and TRBJ2-3, with D unclear. Deletions cut 8 bases from V and 0 bases from J, with 15 bases between. The CDR3 has 15 residues. Germline V gives CDR1 MNHNY, CDR2 SVGAGI (reference sequence). The CDR3 DNA reads as TGTGCCAGCTCCAGGACCCGGGCTAGCACAGATACGCAGTATTTT. Translation: CASSRTRASTDTQYF.

The chain employs TRBV28 and TRBJ1-1; TRBD1 is a possible D gene (5 bases). Germline V lookup: CDR1 MDHEN, CDR2 SYDVKM. This CDR3 has 16 amino acids. Deletions cut 4 bases from V and 1 base from J, with 16 bases between. CDR3 sequence: CASSSPQGERNTEAFF. CDR3 nucleotides: TGTGCCAGCAGTTCTCCTCAAGGGGAGAGGAACACTGAAGCTTTCTTT.

The chain is built from TRBV7-2 and TRBJ2-1; D gene unclear. Germline V CDR1 and CDR2: SGHTA, FQGNSA. With 2 bases removed from V and 2 bases from J, the gap between germline ends came to 10 bases. The CDR3 runs 15 residues. This CDR3 is CASSLSGPPYNEQFF. In DNA, the CDR3 is TGTGCCAGCAGCTTATCTGGGCCTCCCTACAATGAGCAGTTCTTC.

The chain joins TRBV27 to TRBJ2-2; D ambiguous. V lost 3 bases and J 3 bases, leaving 11 bases between the germline ends. Per the germline V gene, CDR1 is MNHEY and CDR2 is SMNVEV (reference sequence). The CDR3 is made up of 15 amino acids. The CDR3 DNA is TGTGCCAGCAGTTTCGTCCGGCACGACACCGGGGAGCTGTTTTTT. This translates into CASSFVRHDTGELFF.

The rearrangement links TRBV5-6 to TRBJ1-2; D gene ambiguous. The CDR3 is 11 residues long. Between the trimmed V and J ends, which lost 5 bases and 8 bases, there was a span of 10 bases. Germline values: CDR1 SGHDT, CDR2 YYEEEE. In DNA, the CDR3 is TGTGCCAGCAGAAGCTTGGGGGGCTACACCTTC. Protein: CASRSLGGYTF. The entire variable domain, with the rest obtained from reference TRBV5-6 and TRBJ1-2, is as follows: DAGVTQSPTHLIKTRGQQVTLRCSPKSGHDTVSWYQQALGQGPQFIFQYYEEEERQRGNFPDRFSGHQFPNYSSELNVNALLLGDSALYLCASRSLGGYTFGSGTRLTVV.

V is TRBV7-2 and J is TRBJ2-3, with TRBD2 matching over 10 bases. With 6 bases clipped from V and 7 bases from J, the junction kept 7 bases outside the gene matches. The CDR3 is 14 amino acids. CDR1 is SGHTA and CDR2 is FQGNSA in the germline V gene. Here the CDR3 reads CASRLAGTPNTQYF. In DNA form, the CDR3 reads TGTGCCAGCAGACTAGCGGGGACACCCAATACGCAGTATTTT.

The rearrangement links TRBV27 to TRBJ2-2; 11 nucleotides line up with TRBD2. CDR1 is MNHEY and CDR2 is SMNVEV in the germline V gene (reference sequence). V lost 10 bases and J lost 3; bases outside the gene matches: 7. The CDR3 runs 15 residues. In nucleotides, the CDR3 is TGTGCCACTCAACCACTAGCGGGAGACACCGGGGAGCTGTTTTTT. Its translation is CATQPLAGDTGELFF.

The J gene is TRBJ2-7, the V gene TRBV6-1; D is ambiguous. The CDR3 totals 11 residues. Trimming stripped 4 bases from V and 3 bases from J, with 4 bases between. Germline V gene lookup returns CDR1 MNHNS and CDR2 SASEGT. The CDR3 sequence: CASSGGYEQYF. In DNA form, the CDR3 reads TGTGCCAGCAGTGGAGGCTACGAGCAGTACTTC.

This chain's CDR3 is CAWSVPGHGETQYF. The CDR3, as DNA: TGTGCCTGGAGTGTACCGGGACATGGGGAGACCCAGTACTTC. V usage is TRBV30 and J usage is TRBJ2-5; possible D gene TRBD1, 6 bases. V gave up 0 bases and J gave up 5 bases, with 13 bases separating them. The CDR3 contains 14 residues. Germline CDR1 reads GTSNPN; CDR2 reads SVGIG (reference sequence). The entire variable domain, with the rest obtained from reference TRBV30 and TRBJ2-5, is as follows: SQTIHQWPATLVQPVGSPLSLECTVEGTSNPNLYWYRQAAGRGLQLLFYSVGIGQISSEVPQNLSASRPQDRQFILSSKKLLLSDSGFYLCAWSVPGHGETQYFGPGTRLLVL.

The chain recombines TRBV15 with TRBJ2-1, with TRBD2 identical over 8 bases. Germline V gives CDR1 LNHNV, CDR2 YYDKDF (reference sequence). There are 13 residues in the CDR3. Trimming took 2 bases from V and 10 from J; bases not matched to a gene: 4. As DNA, the CDR3 is TGTGCCACCAGCAGATCACAGCGGGAGGAGCAGTTCTTC. Its protein product is CATSRSQREEQFF. The whole variable domain, filled in from reference TRBV15 and TRBJ2-1, reads DAMVIQNPRYQVTQFGKPVTLSCSQTLNHNVMYWYQQKSSQAPKLLFHYYDKDFNNEADTPDNFQSRRPNTSFCFLDIRSPGLGDTAMYLCATSRSQREEQFFGPGTRLTVL.